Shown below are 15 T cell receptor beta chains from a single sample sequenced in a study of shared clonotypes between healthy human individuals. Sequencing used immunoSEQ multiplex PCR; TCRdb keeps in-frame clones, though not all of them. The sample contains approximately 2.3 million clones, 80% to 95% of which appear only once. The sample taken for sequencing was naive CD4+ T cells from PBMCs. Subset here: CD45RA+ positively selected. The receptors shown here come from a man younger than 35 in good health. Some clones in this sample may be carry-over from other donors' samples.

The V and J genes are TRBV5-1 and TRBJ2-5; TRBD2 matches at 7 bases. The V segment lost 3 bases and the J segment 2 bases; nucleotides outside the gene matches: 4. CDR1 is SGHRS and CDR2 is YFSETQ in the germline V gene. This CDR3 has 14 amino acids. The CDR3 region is CASSWEGMQETQYF. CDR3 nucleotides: TGCGCCAGCAGCTGGGAGGGGATGCAAGAGACCCAGTACTTC.

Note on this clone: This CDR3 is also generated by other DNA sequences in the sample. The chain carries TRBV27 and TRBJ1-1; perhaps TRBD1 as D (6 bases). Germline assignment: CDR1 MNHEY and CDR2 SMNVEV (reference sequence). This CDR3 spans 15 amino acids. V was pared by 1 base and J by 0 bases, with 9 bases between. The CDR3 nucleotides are TGTGCCAGCAGTTTATTGGGGGCCTTGAACACTGAAGCTTTCTTT. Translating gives CASSLLGALNTEAFF.

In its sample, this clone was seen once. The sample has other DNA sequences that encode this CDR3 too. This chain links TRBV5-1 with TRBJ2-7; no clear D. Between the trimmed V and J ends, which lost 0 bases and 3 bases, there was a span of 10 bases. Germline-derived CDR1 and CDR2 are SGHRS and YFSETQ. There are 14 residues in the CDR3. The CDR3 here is CASSLVGIGYEQYF. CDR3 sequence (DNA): TGCGCCAGCAGCTTGGTTGGGATCGGCTACGAGCAGTACTTC.

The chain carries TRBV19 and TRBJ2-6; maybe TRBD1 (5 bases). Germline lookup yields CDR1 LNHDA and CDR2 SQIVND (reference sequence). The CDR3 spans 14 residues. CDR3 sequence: CACRGYSGANVLTF. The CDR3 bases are TGTGCATGTAGGGGTTACTCTGGGGCCAACGTCCTGACTTTC.

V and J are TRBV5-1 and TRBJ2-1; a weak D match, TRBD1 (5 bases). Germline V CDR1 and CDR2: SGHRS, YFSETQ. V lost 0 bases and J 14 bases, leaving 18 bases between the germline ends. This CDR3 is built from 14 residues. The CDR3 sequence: CASSLGQLGGQEFF. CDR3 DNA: TGCGCCAGCAGCTTGGGGCAGTTAGGCGGACAAGAGTTCTTC.

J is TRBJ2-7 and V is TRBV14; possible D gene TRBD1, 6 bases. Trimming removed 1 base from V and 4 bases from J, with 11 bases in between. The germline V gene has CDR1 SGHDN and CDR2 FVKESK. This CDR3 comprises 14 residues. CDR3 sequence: CASSQAQGPYEQYF. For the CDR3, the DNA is TGTGCCAGCAGCCAAGCCCAGGGGCCATACGAGCAGTACTTC.

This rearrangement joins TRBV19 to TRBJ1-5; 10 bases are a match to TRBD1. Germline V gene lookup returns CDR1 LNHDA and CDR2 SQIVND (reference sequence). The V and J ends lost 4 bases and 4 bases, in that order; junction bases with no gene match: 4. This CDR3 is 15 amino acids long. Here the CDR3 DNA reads TGTGCCAGTAGTAGGGACAGGGGATTTAATCAGCCCCAGCATTTT. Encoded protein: CASSRDRGFNQPQHF.

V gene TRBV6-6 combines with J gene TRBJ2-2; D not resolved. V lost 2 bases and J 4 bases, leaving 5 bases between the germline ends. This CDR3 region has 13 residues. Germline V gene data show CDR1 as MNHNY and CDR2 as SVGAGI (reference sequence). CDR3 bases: TGTGCCAGCAGTTACGGACCCACCGGGGAGCTGTTTTTT. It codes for CASSYGPTGELFF.

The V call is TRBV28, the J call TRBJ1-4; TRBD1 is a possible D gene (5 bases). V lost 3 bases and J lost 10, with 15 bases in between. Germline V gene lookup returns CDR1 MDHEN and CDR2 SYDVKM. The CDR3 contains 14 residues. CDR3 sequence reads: CASSLREGLGKLFF. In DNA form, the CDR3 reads TGTGCCAGCAGTTTGAGGGAGGGGCTCGGAAAACTGTTTTTT.

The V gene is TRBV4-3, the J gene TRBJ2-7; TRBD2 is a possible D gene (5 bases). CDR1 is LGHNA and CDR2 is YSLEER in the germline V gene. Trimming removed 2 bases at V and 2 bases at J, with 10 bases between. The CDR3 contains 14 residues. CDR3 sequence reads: CASSQFPGAYEQYF. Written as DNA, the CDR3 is TGCGCCAGCAGCCAATTCCCCGGGGCCTACGAGCAGTACTTC.

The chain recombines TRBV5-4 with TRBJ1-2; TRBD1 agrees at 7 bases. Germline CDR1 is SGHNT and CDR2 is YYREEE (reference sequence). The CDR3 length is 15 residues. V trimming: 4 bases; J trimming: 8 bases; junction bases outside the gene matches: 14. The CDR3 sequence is CASSLPAQGVGGYTF. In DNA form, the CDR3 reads TGTGCCAGCAGCCTTCCAGCGCAGGGGGTAGGAGGCTACACCTTC. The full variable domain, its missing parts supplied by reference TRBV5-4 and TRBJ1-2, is ETGVTQSPTHLIKTRGQQVTLRCSSQSGHNTVSWYQQALGQGPQFIFQYYREEENGRGNFPPRFSGLQFPNYSSELNVNALELDDSALYLCASSLPAQGVGGYTFGSGTRLTVV.

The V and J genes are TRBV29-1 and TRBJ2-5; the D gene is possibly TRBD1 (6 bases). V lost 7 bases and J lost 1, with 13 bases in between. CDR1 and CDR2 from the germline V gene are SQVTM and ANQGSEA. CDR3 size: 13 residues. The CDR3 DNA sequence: TGCAGCGCTATACAGGGCCTCCAAGAGACCCAGTACTTC. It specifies CSAIQGLQETQYF.

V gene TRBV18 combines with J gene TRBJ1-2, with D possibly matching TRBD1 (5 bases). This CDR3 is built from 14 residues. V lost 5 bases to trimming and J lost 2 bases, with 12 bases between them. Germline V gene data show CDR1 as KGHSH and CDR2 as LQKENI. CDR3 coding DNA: TGTGCCAGCTCAGGGGTCAGGGAAAACTATGGCTACACCTTC. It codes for CASSGVRENYGYTF.

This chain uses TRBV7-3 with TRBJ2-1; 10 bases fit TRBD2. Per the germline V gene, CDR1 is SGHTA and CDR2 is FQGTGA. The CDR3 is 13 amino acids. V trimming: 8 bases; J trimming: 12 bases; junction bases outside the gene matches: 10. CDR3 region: CASAASGSRGQFF. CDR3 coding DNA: TGTGCCAGCGCGGCTAGCGGGAGTCGGGGGCAGTTCTTC.

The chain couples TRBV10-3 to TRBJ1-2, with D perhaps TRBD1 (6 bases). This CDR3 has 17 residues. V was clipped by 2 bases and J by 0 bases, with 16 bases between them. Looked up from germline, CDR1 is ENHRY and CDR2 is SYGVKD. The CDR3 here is CAISEPLDRITNYGYTF. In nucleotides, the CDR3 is TGTGCCATCAGTGAGCCACTTGACAGGATTACTAACTATGGCTACACCTTC.